Sequencing of this T cell receptor beta chain was carried out in a study of vaccination and CD4 T cells after COVID-19. As to this clonotype: What it recognizes is unknown.

The CDR3 extends over 12 amino acids. The germline CDR1 and CDR2 sequences are SGHTA and FQGNSA. Between the trimmed V and J ends, which lost 2 bases and 4 bases, there was a span of 6 bases. Treatment reported: roughly 11-day PBMC culture with coronavirus spike peptide pools or control peptides (ViraFEST assay). From the unexposed donor, CD4+ T cells were collected ahead of the COVID-19 pandemic (2011-2018). Once obtained from cultured CD4+ T cells, the DNA was sequenced using the Oncomine TCR Beta short-read assay. Investigators isolated genomic DNA from cultured CD4+ T cells. Using its own MiXCR run on the PCR reads, TCRdb lists one record per CDR3 protein. The table lists 9,900 or so distinct CDR3 sequences, 32% of them singletons.

The chain couples TRBV7-2 to TRBJ2-7; TRBD1 is a possible D gene (5 bases). The source material was CD4+ T cells from blood, cultured in vitro. This TCR was recovered from a human donor in good health. The CDR3 here is CASSLQGYEQYF. The CDR3 DNA is TGTGCCAGCAGCTTACAGGGATACGAGCAGTACTTC.